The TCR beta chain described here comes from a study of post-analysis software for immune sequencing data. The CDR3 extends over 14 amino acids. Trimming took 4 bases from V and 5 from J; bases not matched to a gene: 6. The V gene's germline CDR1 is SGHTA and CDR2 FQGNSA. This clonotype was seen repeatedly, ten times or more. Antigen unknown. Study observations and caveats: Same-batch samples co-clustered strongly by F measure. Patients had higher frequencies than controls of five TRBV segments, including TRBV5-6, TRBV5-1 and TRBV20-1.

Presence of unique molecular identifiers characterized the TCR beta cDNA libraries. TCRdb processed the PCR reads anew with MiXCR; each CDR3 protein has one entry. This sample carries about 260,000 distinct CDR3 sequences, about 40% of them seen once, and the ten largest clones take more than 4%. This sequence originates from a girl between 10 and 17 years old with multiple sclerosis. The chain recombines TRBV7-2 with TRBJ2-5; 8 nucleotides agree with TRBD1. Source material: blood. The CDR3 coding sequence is TGTGCCAGCAGCTCCCAGGGGGCTGGGGAGACCCAGTACTTC. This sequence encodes CASSSQGAGETQYF.